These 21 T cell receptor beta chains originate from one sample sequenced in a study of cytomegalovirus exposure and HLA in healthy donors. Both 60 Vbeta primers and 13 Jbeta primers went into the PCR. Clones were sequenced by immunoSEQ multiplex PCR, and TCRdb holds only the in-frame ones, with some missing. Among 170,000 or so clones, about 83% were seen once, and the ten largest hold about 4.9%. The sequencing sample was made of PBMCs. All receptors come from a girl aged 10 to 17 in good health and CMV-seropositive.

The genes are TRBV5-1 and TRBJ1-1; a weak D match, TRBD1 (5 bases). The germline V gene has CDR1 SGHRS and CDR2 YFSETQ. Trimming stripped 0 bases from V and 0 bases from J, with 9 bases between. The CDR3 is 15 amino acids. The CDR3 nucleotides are TGCGCCAGCAGCTTGGTGTACAGGATGAACACTGAAGCTTTCTTT. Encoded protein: CASSLVYRMNTEAFF.

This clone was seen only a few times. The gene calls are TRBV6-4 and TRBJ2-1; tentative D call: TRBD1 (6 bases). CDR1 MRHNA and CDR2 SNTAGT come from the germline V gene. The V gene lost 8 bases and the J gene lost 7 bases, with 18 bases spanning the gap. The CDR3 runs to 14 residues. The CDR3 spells CASGAGESSNEQFF. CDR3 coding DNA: TGTGCCAGCGGAGCAGGGGAGAGTTCGAATGAGCAGTTCTTC.

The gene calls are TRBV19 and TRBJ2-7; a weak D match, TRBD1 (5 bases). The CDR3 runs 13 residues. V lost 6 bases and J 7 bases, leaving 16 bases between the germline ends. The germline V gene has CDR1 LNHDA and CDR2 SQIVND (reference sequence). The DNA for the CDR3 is TGTGCCAGTAGCCCCTCAAGGGGTATGGAGCAGTACTTC. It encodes CASSPSRGMEQYF.

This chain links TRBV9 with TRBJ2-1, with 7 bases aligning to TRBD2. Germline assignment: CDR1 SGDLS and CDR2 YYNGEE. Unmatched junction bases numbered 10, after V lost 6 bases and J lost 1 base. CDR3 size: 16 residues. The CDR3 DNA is TGTGCCAGCACCCTAGCAGGTAGCGGGTCCTACAATGAGCAGTTCTTC. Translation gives CASTLAGSGSYNEQFF.

Written as DNA, the CDR3 is TGCAGCGTCTCACCCTCTGACTTCAGGGCCTTGTTGGGTGGCTACACCTTC. This translates into CSVSPSDFRALLGGYTF. This chain links TRBV29-1 with TRBJ1-2; D possibly corresponds to TRBD1 (5 bases). This CDR3 has 17 residues. Trimming stripped 6 bases from V and 7 bases from J, with 30 bases between. Germline V lookup: CDR1 SQVTM, CDR2 ANQGSEA.

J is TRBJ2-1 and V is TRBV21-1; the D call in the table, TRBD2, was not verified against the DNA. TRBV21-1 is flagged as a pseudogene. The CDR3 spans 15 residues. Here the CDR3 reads CASSKGSGGAWEQFF. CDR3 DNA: TGTGCCAGCAGCAAAGGAAGCGGGGGGGCCTGGGAGCAGTTCTTC.

The CDR3 spells CASSLGSGYHYGYTF. The CDR3 region has the DNA TGTGCCAGCAGCTTAGGGTCCGGTTACCACTATGGCTACACCTTC. The chain couples TRBV11-2 to TRBJ1-2; D gene ambiguous. The ends were cut back, 1 base at V and 3 bases at J, with 12 bases in the middle. Germline CDR1 SGHAT, CDR2 FQNNGV. CDR3 size: 15 residues.

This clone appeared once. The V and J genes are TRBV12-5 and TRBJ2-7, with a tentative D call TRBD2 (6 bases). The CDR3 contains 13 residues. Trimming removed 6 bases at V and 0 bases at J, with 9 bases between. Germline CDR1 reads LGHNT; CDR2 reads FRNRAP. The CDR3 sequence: CASGRDFSYEQYF. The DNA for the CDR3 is TGTGCTAGTGGAAGGGACTTCTCCTACGAGCAGTACTTC.

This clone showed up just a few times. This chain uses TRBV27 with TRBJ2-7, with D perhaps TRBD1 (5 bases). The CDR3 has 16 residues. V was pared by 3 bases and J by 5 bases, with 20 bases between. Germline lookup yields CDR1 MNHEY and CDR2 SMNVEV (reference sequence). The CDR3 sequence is CASSFWKTVPQDEQYF. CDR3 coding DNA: TGTGCCAGCAGTTTTTGGAAGACAGTCCCACAGGACGAGCAGTACTTC.

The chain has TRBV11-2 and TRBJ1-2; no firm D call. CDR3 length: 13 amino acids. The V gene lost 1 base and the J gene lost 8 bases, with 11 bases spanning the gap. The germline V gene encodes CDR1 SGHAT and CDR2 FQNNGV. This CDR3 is CASSLAAARGYTF. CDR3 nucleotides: TGTGCCAGCAGCTTAGCGGCGGCGCGAGGCTACACCTTC.

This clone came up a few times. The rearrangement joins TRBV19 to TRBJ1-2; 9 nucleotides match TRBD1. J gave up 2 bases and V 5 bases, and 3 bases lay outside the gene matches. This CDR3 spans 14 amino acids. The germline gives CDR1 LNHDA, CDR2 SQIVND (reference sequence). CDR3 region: CASSAGQGNYGYTF. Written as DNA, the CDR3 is TGTGCCAGTAGTGCAGGACAGGGGAACTATGGCTACACCTTC.

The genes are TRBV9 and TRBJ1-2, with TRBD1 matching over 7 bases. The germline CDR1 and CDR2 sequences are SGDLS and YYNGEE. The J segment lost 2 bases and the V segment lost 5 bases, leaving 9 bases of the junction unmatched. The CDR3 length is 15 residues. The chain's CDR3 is CASSPYGTANYGYTF. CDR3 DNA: TGTGCCAGCAGTCCTTACGGGACAGCCAACTATGGCTACACCTTC.

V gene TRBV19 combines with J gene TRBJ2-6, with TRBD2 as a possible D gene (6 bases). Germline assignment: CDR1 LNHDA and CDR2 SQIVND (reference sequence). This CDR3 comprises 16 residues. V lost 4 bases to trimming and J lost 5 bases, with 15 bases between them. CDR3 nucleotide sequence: TGTGCCAGTAGTACAAATCCGGGAGTAAGGGCCAACGTCCTGACTTTC. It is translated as CASSTNPGVRANVLTF.

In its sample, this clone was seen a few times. The CDR3 nucleotides read TGTGCCAGCAGCTCCGGACAGAGCACTGAAGCTTTCTTT. It translates to CASSSGQSTEAFF. J is TRBJ1-1 and V is TRBV7-9; maybe TRBD1 (6 bases). In germline, CDR1 is SEHNR, CDR2 FQNEAQ (reference sequence). The CDR3 totals 13 residues. V was trimmed by 4 bases and J by 4 bases, leaving 10 bases between them.

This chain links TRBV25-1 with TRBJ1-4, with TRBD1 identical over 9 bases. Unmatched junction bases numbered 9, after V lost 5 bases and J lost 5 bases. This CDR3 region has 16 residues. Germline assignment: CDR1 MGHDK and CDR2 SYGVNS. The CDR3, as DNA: TGTGCCAGCAGTCGTCTCTCGGGGACAGGGAATGAAAAACTGTTTTTT. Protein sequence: CASSRLSGTGNEKLFF.

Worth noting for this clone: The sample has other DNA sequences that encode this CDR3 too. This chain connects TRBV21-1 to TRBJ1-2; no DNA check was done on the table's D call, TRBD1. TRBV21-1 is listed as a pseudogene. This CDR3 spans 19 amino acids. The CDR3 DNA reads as TGTGCCAGCAGCAAAGCGGGTTGGACAGGACTCGCCGCATGCTATGGCTACACCTTC. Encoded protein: CASSKAGWTGLAACYGYTF.

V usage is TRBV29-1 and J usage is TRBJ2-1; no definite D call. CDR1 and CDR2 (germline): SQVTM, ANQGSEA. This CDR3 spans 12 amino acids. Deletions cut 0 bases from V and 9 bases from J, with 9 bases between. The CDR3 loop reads CSVEEGAVEQFF. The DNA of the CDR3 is TGCAGCGTTGAAGAGGGTGCGGTTGAGCAGTTCTTC.

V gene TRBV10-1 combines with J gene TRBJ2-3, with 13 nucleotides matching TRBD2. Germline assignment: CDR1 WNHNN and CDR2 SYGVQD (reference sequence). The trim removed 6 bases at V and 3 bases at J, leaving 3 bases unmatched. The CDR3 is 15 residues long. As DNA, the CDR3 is TGCGCCAGCAGGGGGACTAGCGGGGTTACAGATACGCAGTATTTT. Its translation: CASRGTSGVTDTQYF.

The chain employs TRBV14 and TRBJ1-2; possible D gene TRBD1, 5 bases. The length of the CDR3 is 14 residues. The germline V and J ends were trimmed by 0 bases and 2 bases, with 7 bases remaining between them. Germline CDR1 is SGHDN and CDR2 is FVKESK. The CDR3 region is CASSQEGVNYGYTF. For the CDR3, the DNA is TGTGCCAGCAGCCAAGAAGGGGTCAACTATGGCTACACCTTC.

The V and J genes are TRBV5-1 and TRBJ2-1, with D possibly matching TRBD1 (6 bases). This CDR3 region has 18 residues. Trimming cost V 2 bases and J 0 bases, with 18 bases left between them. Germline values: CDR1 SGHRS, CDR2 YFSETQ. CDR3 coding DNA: TGCGCCAGCAGCTTAACACCCGGGACAACTTACTCCTACAATGAGCAGTTCTTC. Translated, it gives CASSLTPGTTYSYNEQFF.

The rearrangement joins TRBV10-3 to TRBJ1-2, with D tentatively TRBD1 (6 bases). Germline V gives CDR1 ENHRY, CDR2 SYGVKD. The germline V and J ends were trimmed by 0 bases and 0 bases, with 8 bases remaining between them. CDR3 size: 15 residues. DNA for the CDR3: TGTGCCATCAGTGAGTCGGACAGTGCTAACTATGGCTACACCTTC. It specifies CAISESDSANYGYTF.